Below, 26 T cell receptor beta chains from the same sample are listed, as sequenced in a study of neurological immune-mediated disorders. The time point: longitudinal time-point 2. From the 5' RACE reads, TCRdb called clonotypes with MiXCR, one entry per CDR3 protein. Counted here are some 87,000 distinct CDR3 sequences, about 12% occurring once; the ten biggest clones make up about 5%. What was sequenced was PBMCs. The receptors come from a female donor with HTLV-1-associated myelopathy (HAM/TSP).

This clonotype is medium-sized within its sample. The chain employs TRBV24-1 and TRBJ2-1, with 11 nucleotides matching TRBD2. Germline V gene data show CDR1 as KGHDR and CDR2 as SFDVKD. V gave up 5 bases and J gave up 6 bases; unmatched junction bases: 2. The CDR3 has 14 amino acids. The CDR3 reads CATSVAGGVNEQFF. CDR3 bases: TGTGCCACCAGTGTAGCGGGGGGGGTCAATGAGCAGTTCTTC.

The V and J genes are TRBV5-1 and TRBJ2-1, with TRBD1 identical over 9 bases. V shed 4 bases and J 7 bases; nucleotides not matched to a gene: 9. The CDR3 length is 15 residues. Germline V gives CDR1 SGHRS, CDR2 YFSETQ. The CDR3 DNA follows: TGCGCCAGCAGCCTTGTAGGGACAGGGCCTAATGAGCAGTTCTTC. Translating it yields CASSLVGTGPNEQFF.

This clonotype showed up many times. This chain uses TRBV14 with TRBJ1-1, with D maybe TRBD1 (5 bases). V was trimmed by 4 bases and J by 3 bases, leaving 9 bases between them. The CDR3 consists of 13 residues. Germline CDR1 and CDR2: SGHDN and FVKESK. The chain's CDR3 is CASSRGIHTEAFF. The CDR3 region has the DNA TGTGCCAGCAGCCGGGGGATCCACACTGAAGCTTTCTTT.

This clonotype was counted ten times or more. CDR3 nucleotide sequence: TGCAGTGCGCGATTCCGGGGGGGCGACGTTTTTGAGCAGTTCTTC. It specifies CSARFRGGDVFEQFF. This chain links TRBV20-1 with TRBJ2-1, with 8 nucleotides matching TRBD2. The CDR3 runs 15 residues. The V segment lost 6 bases and the J segment 9 bases; nucleotides outside the gene matches: 16. Germline loops: CDR1 DFQATT, CDR2 SNEGSKA (reference sequence).

This chain joins TRBV5-1 and TRBJ2-2, with D possibly being TRBD1 (5 bases). CDR1 and CDR2 (germline): SGHRS, YFSETQ. There are 15 residues in the CDR3. V lost 0 bases, J lost 7 bases, and 13 bases lay in between. CDR3 in DNA: TGCGCCAGCAGCTTGGAGGCAGGGAATATCGGGGAGCTGTTTTTT. It specifies CASSLEAGNIGELFF.

This clonotype appeared many times. The rearrangement uses TRBV12-3 or TRBV12-4 and TRBJ1-2; no firm D call. There are 14 residues in the CDR3. The V end lost 1 base, the J end lost 4 bases, and 10 bases lay between the germline ends. CDR3 loop: CASSLGQDSYGYTF. The CDR3 DNA reads TGTGCCAGCAGTTTAGGGCAGGACTCCTATGGCTACACCTTC.

The sample holds many counts of this clonotype. The chain has TRBV12-3 or TRBV12-4 and TRBJ2-2, with 9 bases matching TRBD1. V shed 5 bases, J shed 2 bases, and the junction held 15 bases outside the gene matches. The CDR3 length is 19 residues. The chain's CDR3 is CASSPTNRDRVYNTGELFF. The CDR3 bases are TGTGCCAGCAGTCCAACTAACCGGGACAGGGTCTACAACACCGGGGAGCTGTTTTTT.

This clonotype was seen repeatedly, ten times or more. The J gene is TRBJ2-5, the V gene TRBV10-3, with no clear D. Trimming took 10 bases from V and 0 from J, leaving 12 bases between them. Germline CDR1 is ENHRY and CDR2 is SYGVKD. The CDR3 length is 13 residues. The CDR3: CATIGTDQETQYF. CDR3 DNA sequence: TGTGCCACCATCGGCACTGACCAAGAGACCCAGTACTTC.

With regard to this clonotype: A read error may be the cause here, since a much bigger clone is one base away. The chain combines TRBV9 with TRBJ2-3, with D perhaps assigned TRBD1 or TRBD2 (5 bases each). Germline V gives CDR1 SGDLS, CDR2 YYNGEE. This CDR3 region has 15 residues. CDR3 coding DNA: TGTGCCAGCGGCGTACTCGGGGCCAGCACAGATACGCAGTATTTT. Residues: CASGVLGASTDTQYF.

This clonotype was observed at least ten times. V usage is TRBV7-3 and J usage is TRBJ1-6; no definite D call. Between the trimmed V and J ends, which lost 1 base and 6 bases, there was a span of 10 bases. Germline V gene data show CDR1 as SGHTA and CDR2 as FQGTGA. The CDR3 consists of 15 residues. The CDR3 DNA follows: TGTGCCAGCAGCTTAAATTCGATCGGTAATTCACCCCTCCACTTT. Translated, it gives CASSLNSIGNSPLHF. Filled out from reference TRBV7-3 and TRBJ1-6, the complete variable domain reads GAGVSQTPSNKVTEKGKYVELRCDPISGHTALYWYRQSLGQGPEFLIYFQGTGAADDSGLPNDRFFAVRPEGSVSTLKIQRTERGDSAVYLCASSLNSIGNSPLHFGNGTRLTVT.

In regard to this clonotype: A much larger clone differs from this one at a single base, so this may be a read error. V usage is TRBV9 and J usage is TRBJ2-2; no clear D. The ends were cut back, 4 bases at V and 10 bases at J, with 14 bases in the middle. CDR1 is SGDLS, CDR2 YYNGEE, per germline. The CDR3 length is 13 residues. DNA of the CDR3: TGTGCCAGCAGCCTACCCTCGGCCGTGGAGCTGTTTTTT. It specifies CASSLPSAVELFF.

This clonotype was counted ten times or more. The chain combines TRBV15 with TRBJ2-1; D remains unclear. The CDR3 has 12 amino acids. Germline V CDR1 and CDR2: LNHNV, YYDKDF (reference sequence). V lost 1 base to trimming and J lost 6 bases, with 4 bases between them. This chain's CDR3 is CATSRVFNEQFF. The DNA of the CDR3 is TGTGCCACCAGCAGAGTCTTCAATGAGCAGTTCTTC.

This clonotype was seen ten or more times. This sequence joins TRBV7-9 and TRBJ2-7; 13 nucleotides match TRBD2. V was pared by 5 bases and J by 2 bases, with 3 bases of the junction left unmatched. The CDR3 consists of 15 residues. CDR1 is SEHNR, CDR2 FQNEAQ, per germline (reference sequence). The CDR3 reads CASSQGLAGAYEQYF. The DNA of the CDR3 is TGTGCCAGCAGCCAAGGACTAGCGGGAGCCTACGAGCAGTACTTC.

This clonotype was observed many times. This chain links TRBV11-1 with TRBJ2-1; TRBD2 matches 9 bases. CDR1 SGHAT and CDR2 FQDESV come from the germline V gene (reference sequence). V shed 6 bases, J shed 0 bases, and the junction held 9 bases outside the gene matches. This CDR3 is 17 amino acids long. The CDR3 protein is CASSRGTSPSSYNEQFF. The CDR3 nucleotides are TGTGCCAGCAGTCGAGGGACTAGCCCGAGCTCCTACAATGAGCAGTTCTTC.

The chain has TRBV5-1 and TRBJ2-7; the D gene could be TRBD1 or TRBD2 (5 bases each). This CDR3 comprises 13 residues. V shed 4 bases and J shed 2 bases, with 10 bases lying between them. CDR1 SGHRS and CDR2 YFSETQ come from the germline V gene. CDR3 amino acids: CASSEGYTYEQYF. DNA for the CDR3: TGCGCCAGCAGCGAGGGGTACACCTACGAGCAGTACTTC.

This clonotype was counted at least ten times. The chain combines TRBV28 with TRBJ2-1, with a tentative D call TRBD1 (5 bases). From germline, CDR1 is MDHEN and CDR2 SYDVKM. The CDR3 loop spans 15 amino acids. Trimming left V 2 bases short and J 4 bases short, with 12 bases between. The CDR3 here is CASSLQGRMYNEQFF. In DNA form, the CDR3 reads TGTGCCAGCAGTTTACAGGGCAGAATGTACAATGAGCAGTTCTTC.

This clonotype came up many times. The chain is built from TRBV7-9 and TRBJ1-2; D is ambiguous. V lost 5 bases to trimming and J lost 2 bases, with 6 bases between them. From germline, CDR1 is SEHNR and CDR2 FQNEAQ (reference sequence). The CDR3 loop spans 12 amino acids. The DNA of the CDR3 is TGTGCCAGCAGCCAAAACAACTATGGCTACACCTTC. Amino acid sequence: CASSQNNYGYTF.

Ten or more counts support this clonotype. This chain joins TRBV28 and TRBJ1-5; D unresolved. The CDR3 covers 12 residues. In germline, CDR1 is MDHEN, CDR2 SYDVKM. Trimming shortened V by 1 base and J by 5 bases, and 3 bases separated the two germline ends. The CDR3 reads CASSLLYQPQHF. CDR3 nucleotides: TGTGCCAGCAGTTTATTGTATCAGCCCCAGCATTTT.

The chain links TRBV18 to TRBJ2-1, with 9 positions matching TRBD1. The CDR3 sequence is 16 residues long. Trimming removed 2 bases from V and 6 bases from J; junction bases left unmatched: 8. Germline lookup yields CDR1 KGHSH and CDR2 LQKENI. The chain's CDR3 is CASSPLGQGRRNEQFF. In DNA form, the CDR3 reads TGTGCCAGCTCACCATTGGGACAGGGAAGGCGCAATGAGCAGTTCTTC. The whole variable domain, filled in from reference TRBV18 and TRBJ2-1, reads NAGVMQNPRHLVRRRGQEARLRCSPMKGHSHVYWYRQLPEEGLKFMVYLQKENIIDESGMPKERFSAEFPKEGPSILRIQQVVRGDSAAYFCASSPLGQGRRNEQFFGPGTRLTVL.

Points on this clonotype: A read error may explain this, as a much larger clone is one base away. The chain couples TRBV5-6 to TRBJ2-1; 7 bases are a match to TRBD2. The CDR3 is 13 residues long. Germline V CDR1 and CDR2: SGHDT, YYEEEE. V shed 6 bases and J 9 bases; nucleotides not matched to a gene: 9. CDR3 protein: CASIFLPGGEQFF. In nucleotides, the CDR3 is TGTGCCAGCATCTTTCTTCCGGGGGGTGAGCAGTTCTTC.

Details on this clonotype: At one end the junction does not follow the germline gene, possibly because of a read error. The genes are TRBV2 and TRBJ1-2, with D hard to call. The CDR3 is 16 amino acids. Germline V gene lookup returns CDR1 SNHLY and CDR2 FYNNEI. The chain's CDR3 is CASNVRSALEGYGCTF. The DNA for the CDR3 is TGTGCCAGCAATGTCCGTAGCGCCTTGGAAGGCTATGGCTGCACCTTC.

This clonotype appeared many times. This chain connects TRBV5-1 to TRBJ2-5; tentative D call: TRBD2 (6 bases). The CDR3 sequence is 13 residues long. In germline, CDR1 is SGHRS, CDR2 YFSETQ. With 7 bases removed from V and 1 base from J, the gap between germline ends came to 11 bases. DNA for the CDR3: TGCGCCAGCGCGGGACTCCCCCAAGAGACCCAGTACTTC. Residues: CASAGLPQETQYF.

Ten or more counts support this clonotype. The chain links TRBV7-3 to TRBJ1-2; 9 nucleotides match TRBD1. CDR3 size: 13 residues. Germline CDR1 is SGHTA and CDR2 is FQGTGA. Trimming at V came to 5 bases and at J to 6 bases, leaving 4 bases not matched to a gene. This CDR3 reads CASSIGTGHGYTF. In nucleotides, the CDR3 is TGTGCCAGCAGCATTGGGACAGGGCATGGCTACACCTTC.

This clonotype was recorded at least ten times. The CDR3 sequence is CASSPYNEQFF. The DNA for the CDR3 is TGTGCCAGCAGCCCGTACAATGAGCAGTTCTTC. This sequence joins TRBV5-5 and TRBJ2-1; D is uncertain. The germline gives CDR1 SGHKS, CDR2 YYEKEE (reference sequence). Deletions cut 4 bases from V and 4 bases from J, with 3 bases between. This CDR3 region has 11 residues. Complete variable domain (other parts from reference TRBV5-5 and TRBJ2-1): DAGVTQSPTHLIKTRGQQVTLRCSPISGHKSVSWYQQVLGQGPQFIFQYYEKEERGRGNFPDRFSARQFPNYSSELNVNALLLGDSALYLCASSPYNEQFFGPGTRLTVL.

This clonotype was recorded once. A single base separates this from a much larger clone, so it may be a read error. This rearrangement joins TRBV7-9 to TRBJ2-2; no clear D gene. Germline CDR1 reads SEHNR; CDR2 reads FQNEAQ (reference sequence). The CDR3 runs 15 residues. CDR3 nucleotide sequence: TGTGCCAGAAGCTTGCTTGACCAAGCCACCGGGGAGCTGTTTTTT. Its translation is CARSLLDQATGELFF.

This clonotype was observed at least ten times. The chain uses TRBV5-1 and TRBJ2-5; 8 nucleotides match TRBD1. Trimming at V came to 4 bases and at J to 5 bases, leaving 7 bases not matched to a gene. There are 14 residues in the CDR3. Germline V gene data show CDR1 as SGHRS and CDR2 as YFSETQ. CDR3 bases: TGCGCCAGCAGCGGAGGGACAGGCGGGGAGACCCAGTACTTC. This encodes CASSGGTGGETQYF.